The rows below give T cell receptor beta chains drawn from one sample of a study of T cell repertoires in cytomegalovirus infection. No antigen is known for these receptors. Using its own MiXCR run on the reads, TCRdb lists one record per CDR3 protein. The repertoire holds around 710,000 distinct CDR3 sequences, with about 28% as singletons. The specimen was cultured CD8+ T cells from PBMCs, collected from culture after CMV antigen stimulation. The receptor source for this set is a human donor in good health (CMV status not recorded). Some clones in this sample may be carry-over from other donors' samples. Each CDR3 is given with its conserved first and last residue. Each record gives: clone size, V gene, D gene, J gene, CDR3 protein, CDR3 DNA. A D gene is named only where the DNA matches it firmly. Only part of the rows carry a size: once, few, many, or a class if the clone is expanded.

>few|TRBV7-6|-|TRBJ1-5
CASSLSALKGPNQPQHF
TGTGCCAGCAGCTTATCCGCCCTTAAGGGACCCAATCAGCCCCAGCATTTT
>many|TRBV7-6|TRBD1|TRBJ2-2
CASSSGQSGELFF
TGTGCCAGCAGCTCGGGACAGTCCGGGGAGCTGTTTTTT
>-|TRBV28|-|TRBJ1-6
CASSLIAGFNSPLHF
TGTGCCAGCAGTCTAATAGCAGGGTTTAATTCACCCCTCCACTTT
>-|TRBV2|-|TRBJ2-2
CASRRGAGTGELFF
TGTGCCAGCCGACGGGGGGCGGGCACCGGGGAGCTGTTTTTT
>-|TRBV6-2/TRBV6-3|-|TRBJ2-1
CASSLSIRVGSYNEQFF
TGTGCCAGCAGTCTCTCGATTAGGGTCGGCTCCTACAATGAGCAGTTCTTC
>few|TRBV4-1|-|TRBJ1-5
CASSHGRGLRPQHF
TGCGCCAGCAGCCACGGCAGGGGTCTACGGCCCCAGCATTTT
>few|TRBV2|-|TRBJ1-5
CASSVRGYSNQPQHF
TGTGCCAGCAGTGTTCGGGGGTATAGCAATCAGCCCCAGCATTTT
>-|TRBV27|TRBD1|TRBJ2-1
CASSITGGNEQFF
TGTGCCAGCAGTATAACAGGGGGCAATGAGCAGTTCTTC
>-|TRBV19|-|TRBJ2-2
CASSIFSTGELFF
TGTGCCAGTAGTATTTTTTCCACCGGGGAGCTGTTTTTT
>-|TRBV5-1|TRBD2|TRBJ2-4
CASSLNSGGEIAKNIQYF
TGCGCCAGCAGCTTGAACAGCGGGGGGGAAATTGCCAAAAACATTCAGTACTTC
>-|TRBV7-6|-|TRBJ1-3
CASSHRFEAGNTIYF
TGTGCCAGCAGCCACAGGTTCGAGGCTGGAAACACCATATATTTT
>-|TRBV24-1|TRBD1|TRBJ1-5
CATSDPPPGQLPGQPQHF
TGTGCCACCAGTGACCCCCCCCCGGGACAGCTCCCAGGGCAGCCCCAGCATTTT
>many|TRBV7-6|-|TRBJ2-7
CASSLVSVTGRTAGNEQYF
TGTGCCAGCAGCTTAGTCTCGGTGACAGGGAGAACGGCGGGGAACGAGCAGTACTTC
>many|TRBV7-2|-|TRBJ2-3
CASLGTGSDTQYF
TGTGCCAGTTTGGGGACGGGGTCGGATACGCAGTATTTT
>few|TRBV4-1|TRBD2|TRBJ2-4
CASSSHGTSGGDIQYF
TGCGCCAGCAGCTCCCATGGGACTAGCGGGGGGGACATTCAGTACTTC
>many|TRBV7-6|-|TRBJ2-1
CASSPGAALASEAIHNEQFF
TGTGCCAGCAGCCCCGGAGCAGCACTGGCGTCGGAAGCCATTCACAATGAGCAGTTCTTC
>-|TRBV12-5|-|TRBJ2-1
CASAHQGYNEQFF
TGTGCTAGTGCCCATCAGGGTTACAATGAGCAGTTCTTC
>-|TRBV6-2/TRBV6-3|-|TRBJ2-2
CASSFPWELFF
TGTGCCAGCAGTTTCCCCTGGGAGCTGTTTTTT
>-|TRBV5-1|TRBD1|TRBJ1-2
CASSLTGTAVDGYTF
TGCGCCAGCAGCTTGACCGGGACAGCAGTAGATGGCTACACCTTC
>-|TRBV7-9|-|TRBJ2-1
CASSSSPTHSHNEQFF
TGTGCCAGCAGTTCGAGCCCAACCCACTCACACAATGAGCAGTTCTTC
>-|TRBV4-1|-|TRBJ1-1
CASSQEALRETEAFF
TGCGCCAGCAGCCAAGAGGCCCTTAGGGAGACTGAAGCTTTCTTT
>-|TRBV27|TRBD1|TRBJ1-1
CASSGQTGVNTEAFF
TGTGCCAGCAGTGGCCAGACAGGGGTGAACACTGAAGCTTTCTTT
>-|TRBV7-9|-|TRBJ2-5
CASSHNTGMEETQYF
TGTGCCAGCAGCCATAACACAGGGATGGAAGAGACCCAGTACTTC
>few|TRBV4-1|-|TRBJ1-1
CASSQDLGLNTEAFF
TGCGCCAGCAGCCAAGACCTCGGACTGAACACTGAAGCTTTCTTT
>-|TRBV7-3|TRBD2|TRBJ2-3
CASSLIGGGPTDTQYF
TGTGCCAGCAGCTTAATCGGGGGGGGGCCCACAGATACGCAGTATTTT
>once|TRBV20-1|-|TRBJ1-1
CSASPANTEAFF
TGCAGTGCTAGTCCAGCAAACACTGAAGCTTTCTTT
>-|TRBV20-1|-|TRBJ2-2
CSAQDYRTGELFF
TGCAGTGCTCAGGACTACCGCACCGGGGAGCTGTTTTTT
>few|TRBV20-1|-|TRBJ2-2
CSARDLRFNTGELFF
TGCAGTGCTAGAGATCTCCGGTTCAACACCGGGGAGCTGTTTTTT
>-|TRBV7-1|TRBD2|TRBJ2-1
CASSSPTSGGGNEQFF
TGTGCCAGCAGCTCGCCGACTAGCGGGGGTGGAAATGAGCAGTTCTTC
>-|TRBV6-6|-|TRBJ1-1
CASSYSGSYTEAFF
TGTGCCAGCAGTTACTCAGGGTCGTACACTGAAGCTTTCTTT
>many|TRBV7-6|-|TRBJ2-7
CASSLDGGEQYF
TGTGCCAGCAGCTTAGATGGGGGCGAGCAGTACTTC
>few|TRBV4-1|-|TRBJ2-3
CASSQGPLGVGDTQYF
TGCGCCAGCAGCCAAGGACCGTTGGGTGTAGGAGATACGCAGTATTTT
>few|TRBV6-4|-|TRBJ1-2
CASSDSHAYGYTF
TGTGCCAGCAGTGACTCTCATGCTTATGGCTACACCTTC
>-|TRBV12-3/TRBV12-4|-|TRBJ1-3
CASSPHPTDSGNTIYF
TGTGCCAGCAGTCCGCACCCGACGGACTCTGGAAACACCATATATTTT
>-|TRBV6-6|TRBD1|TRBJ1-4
CASSSITGVREKLFF
TGTGCCAGCAGTAGCATCACAGGGGTGCGGGAAAAACTGTTTTTT
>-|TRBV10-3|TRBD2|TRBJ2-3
CSIRVPSRGLGTDTQYF
TGTTCCATCAGAGTCCCTTCGCGGGGGTTAGGGACAGATACGCAGTATTTT
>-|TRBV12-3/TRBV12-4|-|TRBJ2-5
CASSLDLDGQETQYF
TGTGCCAGCAGTTTAGACTTAGATGGCCAAGAGACCCAGTACTTC
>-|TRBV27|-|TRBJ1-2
CASSPSSSNYGYTF
TGTGCCAGCAGCCCGTCCAGCTCGAACTATGGCTACACCTTC
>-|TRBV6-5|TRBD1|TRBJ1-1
CASSLTHPGQGVVNTEAFF
TGTGCCAGCAGCCTTACTCACCCGGGACAGGGGGTGGTGAACACTGAAGCTTTCTTT
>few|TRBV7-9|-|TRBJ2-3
CASSLEGHVHTQYF
TGTGCCAGCAGCTTAGAGGGACACGTTCATACGCAGTATTTT
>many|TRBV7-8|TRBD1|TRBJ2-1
CASSSGQGTYNEQFF
TGTGCCAGCAGCTCGGGACAGGGCACCTACAATGAGCAGTTCTTC
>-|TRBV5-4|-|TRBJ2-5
CASSLHPGSFQETQYF
TGTGCCAGCAGCTTGCATCCAGGGTCCTTCCAAGAGACCCAGTACTTC
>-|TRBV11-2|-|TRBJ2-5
CASSLWVRNQETQYF
TGTGCCAGCAGCTTATGGGTCAGAAACCAAGAGACCCAGTACTTC